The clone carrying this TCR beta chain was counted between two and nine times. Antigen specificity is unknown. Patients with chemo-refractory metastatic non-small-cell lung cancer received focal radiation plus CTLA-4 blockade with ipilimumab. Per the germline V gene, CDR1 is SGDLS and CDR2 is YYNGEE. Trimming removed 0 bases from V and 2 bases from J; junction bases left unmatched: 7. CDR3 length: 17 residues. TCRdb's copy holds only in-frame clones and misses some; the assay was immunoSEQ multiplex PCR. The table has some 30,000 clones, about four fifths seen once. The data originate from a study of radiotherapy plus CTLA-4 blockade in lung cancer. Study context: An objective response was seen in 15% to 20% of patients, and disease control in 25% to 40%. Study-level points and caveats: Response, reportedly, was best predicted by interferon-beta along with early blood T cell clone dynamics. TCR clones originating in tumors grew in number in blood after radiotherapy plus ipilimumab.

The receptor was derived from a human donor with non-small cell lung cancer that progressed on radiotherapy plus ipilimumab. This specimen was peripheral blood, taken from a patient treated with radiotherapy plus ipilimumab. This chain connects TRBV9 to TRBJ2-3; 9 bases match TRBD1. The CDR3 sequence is CASSVDTGGTLTDTQYF. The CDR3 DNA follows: TGTGCCAGCAGCGTAGATACAGGGGGCACACTCACAGATACGCAGTATTTT. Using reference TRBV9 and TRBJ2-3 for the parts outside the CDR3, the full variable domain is DSGVTQTPKHLITATGQRVTLRCSPRSGDLSVYWYQQSLDQGLQFLIQYYNGEERAKGNILERFSAQQFPDLHSELNLSSLELGDSALYFCASSVDTGGTLTDTQYFGPGTRLTVL.